Listed below are T cell receptor beta chains from one sample, sequenced in a study of shared clonotypes between healthy human individuals. Profiling relied on immunoSEQ multiplex PCR, and the TCRdb table lists in-frame clones only, not all of them. The sample holds approximately 250,000 clones, about 69% seen once. The sample consisted of memory CD4+ T cells sorted from blood. All receptors come from a young man in good health. Each CDR3 is given with its conserved first and last residue.

j_gene,v_gene,CDR3aa
TRBJ2-3,TRBV7-2,CASSPGQAGGADTQYF
TRBJ2-7,TRBV28,CATADTTYEQYF
TRBJ2-3,TRBV5-1,CASTPFSGSGIDADTQYF
TRBJ2-6,TRBV5-4,CASSLDGDGGSGANVLTF
TRBJ1-4,TRBV5-1,CASSLTRGNEKLFF
TRBJ2-3,TRBV18,CASSPRTAESTDTQYF
TRBJ2-2,TRBV28,CASSLAGTGNTGELFF
TRBJ2-7,TRBV2,CASSEARAYAYEQYF
TRBJ1-4,TRBV6-1,CASSALVNEKLFF
TRBJ2-7,TRBV29-1,CSARRGSYEQYF
TRBJ2-3,TRBV14,CASSLRTGGFNTQYF
TRBJ1-1,TRBV19,CASSIPQGRSEAFF
TRBJ2-1,TRBV7-2,CASSFPGARVSDNEQFF
TRBJ1-1,TRBV28,CASSLFAIIQGGAFF
TRBJ2-1,TRBV15,CATGVRVGSNEQFF
TRBJ2-7,TRBV20-1,CSASTDYEQYF
TRBJ2-3,TRBV5-1,CASSLDTLTQYF
TRBJ2-6,TRBV9,CASSKLDLGANVLTF
TRBJ1-2,TRBV5-1,CASSLGQGNYGYTF
TRBJ1-2,TRBV23-1,CASSQSRDHLKNYGYTF
TRBJ2-1,TRBV15,CATSRDISFGDSYNEQFF
TRBJ1-5,TRBV15,CATVGQDRVSQPQHF
TRBJ2-7,TRBV7-3,CASSLEGGKYEQYF
TRBJ2-2,TRBV9,CASTPTSGSGTGELFF
TRBJ2-2,TRBV19,CASAGTGGHRGTGELFF
TRBJ2-2,TRBV6-5,CASSYRGGTGELFF
TRBJ2-1,TRBV18,CASSPNSGTLNEQFF
TRBJ1-2,TRBV10-3,CAISEKQESANYGYTF
TRBJ2-1,TRBV10-3,CAISGGTGIYNEQFF
TRBJ2-7,TRBV5-4,CASSLNGIYEQYF
TRBJ2-7,TRBV2,CASKPGQGYEQYF
TRBJ2-7,TRBV7-2,CASSLAGLAGYEQYF
TRBJ2-7,TRBV7-2,CASSESGSLYEQYF
TRBJ2-5,TRBV7-6,CASSFPSTETQYF
TRBJ2-7,TRBV11-2,CASSSVRDSSYEQYF
TRBJ1-2,TRBV28,CASSFLTPGQGNGYTF
TRBJ2-4,TRBV11-2,CASSSLNIQYF
TRBJ1-1,TRBV5-8,CASSLDLGGEKAFF
TRBJ2-2,TRBV23-1,CASATWGTGELFF
TRBJ2-1,TRBV10-1,CASAAGLNEQFF
TRBJ2-6,TRBV19,CASSPRGPGANVLTF
TRBJ2-5,TRBV9,CASSPRFGLAGSAETQYF
TRBJ2-7,TRBV30,CAWSFRAYEQYF
TRBJ2-1,TRBV28,CASKKTGTRYNEQFF
TRBJ1-4,TRBV28,CASSFPGQPEKLFF